The 14 T cell receptor beta chains listed next were all sequenced from one sample in a study of blood T cell repertoires in COVID-19. Data came from immunoSEQ multiplex PCR; TCRdb stores just in-frame clones and leaves some out. The profile shows almost 350,000 clones, 89% of them singletons. Sequences were obtained from peripheral blood. The source of these receptors is a woman aged 55-69 years with COVID-19, enrolled during active disease.

This sequence joins TRBV27 and TRBJ1-2, with D possibly being TRBD1 (5 bases). Germline V gives CDR1 MNHEY, CDR2 SMNVEV (reference sequence). This CDR3 has 14 amino acids. The V and J ends lost 4 bases and 8 bases respectively, with 17 bases between them. CDR3 nucleotide sequence: TGTGCCAGCAGTTCCCCAACCCGGGGGAGAGGCTACACCTTC. This codes for CASSSPTRGRGYTF.

The genes are TRBV7-2 and TRBJ2-5, with D possibly matching TRBD2 (5 bases). Trimming removed 1 base at V and 2 bases at J, with 11 bases between. CDR1 is SGHTA, CDR2 FQGNSA, per germline. The length of the CDR3 is 15 residues. The CDR3 DNA is TGTGCCAGCAGCTTAGTGTGGAGCGGTCAAGAGACCCAGTACTTC. Translation: CASSLVWSGQETQYF.

The rearrangement links TRBV7-2 to TRBJ2-3, with 11 nucleotides matching TRBD1. The germline gives CDR1 SGHTA, CDR2 FQGNSA. This CDR3 is built from 15 residues. V dropped 1 base and J dropped 7; count of bases not matched to a gene: 4. CDR3 sequence: CASSLEGQGANTQYF. CDR3 nucleotides: TGTGCCAGCAGCTTAGAAGGACAGGGGGCAAATACGCAGTATTTT.

V is TRBV5-1 and J is TRBJ2-1; tentatively, D is TRBD2 (6 bases). The length of the CDR3 is 13 residues. V was pared by 0 bases and J by 6 bases, with 7 bases between. Germline values: CDR1 SGHRS, CDR2 YFSETQ. The CDR3 loop is CASSLGRANEQFF. The CDR3 DNA reads as TGCGCCAGCAGCTTGGGGAGGGCCAATGAGCAGTTCTTC.

The rearrangement links TRBV7-2 to TRBJ2-1; 7 bases agree with TRBD2. This CDR3 comprises 15 residues. Germline trimming cut 3 bases from V and 0 bases from J; bases unmatched to any gene: 2. Germline CDR1 SGHTA, CDR2 FQGNSA. CDR3: CASSFGGSSYNEQFF. The CDR3 bases are TGTGCCAGCAGCTTCGGGGGGAGCTCCTACAATGAGCAGTTCTTC.

J is TRBJ2-1 and V is TRBV24-1; D is perhaps TRBD2 (6 bases). CDR3 length equals 16 residues. V was pared by 1 base and J by 3 bases, with 12 bases between. CDR1 and CDR2 from the germline V gene are KGHDR and SFDVKD. CDR3 amino acids: CATSDFGGGSYNEQFF. The CDR3 DNA reads as TGTGCCACCAGTGATTTCGGTGGGGGGAGCTACAATGAGCAGTTCTTC.

V usage is TRBV11-2 and J usage is TRBJ2-2, with D possibly being TRBD1 (5 bases). CDR1 is SGHAT and CDR2 is FQNNGV in the germline V gene. V lost 3 bases, J lost 7 bases, and 12 bases lay in between. The CDR3 consists of 14 residues. CDR3 sequence: CASSFGQGIGELFF. For the CDR3, the DNA is TGTGCCAGCAGCTTCGGTCAGGGAATCGGGGAGCTGTTTTTT.

This rearrangement joins TRBV5-5 to TRBJ2-1; 9 nucleotides align to TRBD2. Losses at the gene ends were 5 bases for V and 10 bases for J; bases not matched to a gene: 4. The CDR3 spans 12 residues. The germline V gene has CDR1 SGHKS and CDR2 YYEKEE (reference sequence). Here the CDR3 reads CASRTSGWEQFF. CDR3 bases: TGTGCCAGCAGGACTAGCGGCTGGGAGCAGTTCTTC.

The chain has TRBV28 and TRBJ2-7; D gene unclear. The CDR3 runs to 13 residues. With 2 bases removed from V and 5 bases from J, the gap between germline ends came to 10 bases. The germline gives CDR1 MDHEN, CDR2 SYDVKM. CDR3 amino acids: CASSLASSDEQYF. In DNA, the CDR3 is TGTGCCAGCAGTTTAGCTTCCTCGGACGAGCAGTACTTC.

V is TRBV2 and J is TRBJ1-5; D gene unclear. CDR3 size: 15 residues. Trimming stripped 2 bases from V and 0 bases from J, with 8 bases between. Germline lookup yields CDR1 SNHLY and CDR2 FYNNEI. The CDR3, as DNA: TGTGCCAGCAGTGAATTATTGTATAGCAATCAGCCCCAGCATTTT. Protein product: CASSELLYSNQPQHF.

The chain carries TRBV5-4 and TRBJ2-7; 10 positions match TRBD1. CDR1 and CDR2 from the germline V gene are SGHNT and YYREEE (reference sequence). The CDR3 runs 16 residues. Losses at the gene ends were 4 bases for V and 4 bases for J; bases not matched to a gene: 11. The CDR3 bases are TGTGCCAGCAGCACAAAGCGGGGGACAGGGGTTTACGAGCAGTACTTC. Protein: CASSTKRGTGVYEQYF.

V and J are TRBV28 and TRBJ2-7, with TRBD1 as a possible D gene (5 bases). Trimming took off 3 bases at V and 6 bases at J, with 18 bases between the two ends. Per germline, CDR1 MDHEN and CDR2 SYDVKM. CDR3 length equals 15 residues. CDR3 sequence (DNA): TGTGCCAGCAGTTTTCCCCGACAGCTCCTTCGCGAGCAGTACTTC. It yields the protein CASSFPRQLLREQYF.

V gene TRBV7-2 combines with J gene TRBJ2-5, with D perhaps TRBD2 (6 bases). Per germline, CDR1 SGHTA and CDR2 FQGNSA. The CDR3 loop spans 15 amino acids. V shed 2 bases and J shed 1 base, with 11 bases lying between them. CDR3 loop: CASSLIWGVQETQYF. CDR3 sequence (DNA): TGTGCCAGCAGCTTAATCTGGGGGGTCCAAGAGACCCAGTACTTC.

V is TRBV19 and J is TRBJ1-2; TRBD1 matches 10 bases. The germline CDR1 and CDR2 sequences are LNHDA and SQIVND (reference sequence). Trimming at V came to 6 bases and at J to 5 bases, leaving 3 bases not matched to a gene. The CDR3 covers 13 residues. Written as DNA, the CDR3 is TGTGCCAGTAGGGACAGGGGGACGTATGGCTACACCTTC. Translating gives CASRDRGTYGYTF.